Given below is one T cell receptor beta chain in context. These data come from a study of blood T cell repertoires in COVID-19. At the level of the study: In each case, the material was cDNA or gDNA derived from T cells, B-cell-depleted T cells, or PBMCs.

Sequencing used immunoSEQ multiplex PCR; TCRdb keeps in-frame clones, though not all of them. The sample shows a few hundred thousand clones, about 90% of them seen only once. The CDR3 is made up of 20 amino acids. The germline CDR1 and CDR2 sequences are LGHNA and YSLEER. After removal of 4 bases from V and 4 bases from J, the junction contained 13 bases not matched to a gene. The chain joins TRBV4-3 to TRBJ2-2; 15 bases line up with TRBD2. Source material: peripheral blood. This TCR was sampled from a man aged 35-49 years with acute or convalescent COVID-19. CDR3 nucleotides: TGCGCCAGCAGCCCAGGGACTAGCGGGGGGAGAAGGCGGCGCACCGGGGAGCTGTTTTTT. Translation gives CASSPGTSGGRRRRTGELFF.